This is a list of T cell receptor beta chains from one sample in a study of a mutant IDH1 vaccine in newly diagnosed glioma. The protocol was immunoSEQ multiplex PCR, while the TCRdb copy is restricted to in-frame clones and leaves out a portion. Here the sample spans about 34,000 clones, approximately 80% being singletons. Sequencing used peripheral blood mononuclear cells (PBMCs), obtained from a glioma patient treated with radiotherapy, temozolomide or both. Receptor source: a man aged 50 to 59 with glioma. Some clones in this sample may be carry-over from other donors' samples. CDR3s include the opening cysteine and the closing phenylalanine or tryptophan. A D gene is named only where the DNA matches it firmly. The size field is filled for only some rows; it gives once, few, many or a size class.

TRBJ1-2,NA,NA,TRBV4-3,TGCGCCAGCAGCCAAGATCGGGGGGGCCTCCCATCCTATGGCTACACCTTC,CASSQDRGGLPSYGYTF
TRBJ2-7,NA,NA,TRBV2,TGTGCCAGCAGTGAATGGTACAGCTCCTACGAGCAGTACTTC,CASSEWYSSYEQYF
TRBJ2-5,NA,NA,TRBV29-1,TGCAGCGTTGGAGGGAGCAGCGGGACCCAGTACTTC,CSVGGSSGTQYF
TRBJ1-3,NA,NA,TRBV13,TGTGCCAGCAGCTTAGGGGGAAACACCATATATTTT,CASSLGGNTIYF
TRBJ2-7,NA,NA,TRBV20-1,TGCAGTATTCAGACAGTCCACGAGCAGTACTTC,CSIQTVHEQYF
TRBJ2-7,NA,NA,TRBV7-9,TGTGCCAGCAGCTCCGCGGGAAACTCCTACGAGCAGTACTTC,CASSSAGNSYEQYF
TRBJ2-2,TRBD2,NA,TRBV9,TGTGCCAGCAGCCCCTGGCTAGCGGGGGGCCGGAGCACCGGGGAGCTGTTTTTT,CASSPWLAGGRSTGELFF
TRBJ1-5,NA,NA,TRBV6-6,TGTGCCAGCAGTTCCCAAGGAGGACAGCCCCAGCATTTT,CASSSQGGQPQHF
TRBJ1-2,NA,once,TRBV2,TGTGCCAGCAGTGTTGGACACCCTGGGGGCTACACCTTC,CASSVGHPGGYTF
TRBJ1-2,NA,NA,TRBV5-1,TGCGCCAGCGCCCCGGTCGGAGGATCTTCTAACTATGGCTACACCTTC,CASAPVGGSSNYGYTF
TRBJ1-1,NA,NA,TRBV27,TGTGCCAGCAGTTTAAGGGCTAACACTGAAGCTTTCTTT,CASSLRANTEAFF
TRBJ2-3,NA,NA,TRBV5-6,TGTGCCAGCAGCTTGGCCAGCACAGATACGCAGTATTTT,CASSLASTDTQYF
TRBJ2-3,TRBD2,NA,TRBV2,TGTGCCAGCAGGGGGACTAGCGGACGCACAGATACGCAGTATTTT,CASRGTSGRTDTQYF
TRBJ2-3,NA,NA,TRBV7-8,TGTGCCAGCAGCGAGAGGTCCCAGCTGCAGTATTTT,CASSERSQLQYF
TRBJ1-1,TRBD1,NA,TRBV7-9,TGTGCCAGCAGCGAAGGCGGGACAGTCACTGAAGCTTTCTTT,CASSEGGTVTEAFF
TRBJ2-1,TRBD2,NA,TRBV28,TGTGCCAGCAGTTCACTGACTAGCGGGAGGATGGTGCAGTTCTTC,CASSSLTSGRMVQFF
TRBJ2-3,NA,NA,TRBV30,TGTGCCTGGAGTATCGGGAGCACAGATACGCAGTATTTT,CAWSIGSTDTQYF
TRBJ1-5,NA,few,TRBV5-6,TGTGCCAGCAGCCAGGGGAATAGCAATCAGCCCCAGCATTTT,CASSQGNSNQPQHF
TRBJ1-4,NA,medium-sized,TRBV28,TGTGCCAGCAGTTTTGAGCAGATTGGCGAAAAACTGTTTTTT,CASSFEQIGEKLFF
TRBJ1-3,NA,NA,TRBV4-1,TGCGCCAGCAGCCAAGATCGAGAGTCTGGAAACACCATATATTTT,CASSQDRESGNTIYF
TRBJ2-4,TRBD1,NA,TRBV5-1,TGCGCCAGCAGCTCCGGGACAGGGGCCAACATTCAGTACTTC,CASSSGTGANIQYF
TRBJ2-7,TRBD1,NA,TRBV5-4,TGTGCCAGCAGCTTGGAAACAGGGGCCTACGAGCAGTACTTC,CASSLETGAYEQYF
TRBJ1-1,NA,NA,TRBV6-1,TGTGCCAGCAGTGCCGACAGCCGGAGACCTGAAGCTTTCTTT,CASSADSRRPEAFF
TRBJ2-7,TRBD1,NA,TRBV7-8,TGTGCCAGCAGCTTAGCCCGGACAGGGGCGGGCGAGCAGTACTTC,CASSLARTGAGEQYF
TRBJ2-1,TRBD2,once,TRBV4-1,TGCGCCAGCAGCCAAGACCAGCGGGGGGGCCTCAATGAGCAGTTCTTC,CASSQDQRGGLNEQFF
TRBJ1-6,NA,NA,TRBV5-6,TGTGCCAGCAGCTTGGGCCGGAGAAATTCACCCCTCCACTTT,CASSLGRRNSPLHF
TRBJ2-3,NA,NA,TRBV11-2,TGTGCCAGCAGCTTATCAGGGGAGGCAGATACGCAGTATTTT,CASSLSGEADTQYF
TRBJ2-3,NA,NA,TRBV5-6,TGTGCCAGCAGTTATCTAGCGATGCAAGGAGATACGCAGTATTTT,CASSYLAMQGDTQYF
TRBJ1-4,TRBD1,NA,TRBV19,TGTGCCAGTAGTTCTCCCGGGACAGAACTTAATGAAAAACTGTTTTTT,CASSSPGTELNEKLFF
TRBJ1-1,TRBD1,few,TRBV5-6,TGTGCCAGCAGCGCGTGGACAGGCCCGAGGGACACTGAAGCTTTCTTT,CASSAWTGPRDTEAFF
TRBJ2-3,NA,NA,TRBV11-3,TGTGCCAGCAGCTTAGGCGAACGGGAAAACACAGATACGCAGTATTTT,CASSLGERENTDTQYF
TRBJ2-5,NA,NA,TRBV2,TGTGCCAGCAGTCCGGGGCCCAGCTGGGAGACCCAGTACTTC,CASSPGPSWETQYF
TRBJ2-2,NA,NA,TRBV15,TGTGCCACCCGAACGGGAGCCACCGGGGAGCTGTTTTTT,CATRTGATGELFF
TRBJ1-5,NA,NA,TRBV19,TGTGCCAGCAGTGGCCTCAATCAGCCCCAGCATTTT,CASSGLNQPQHF
TRBJ2-3,NA,NA,TRBV14,TGTGCCAGCAGCCCTAGAGGGGCCGGGACAGATACGCAGTATTTT,CASSPRGAGTDTQYF
TRBJ2-7,NA,NA,TRBV7-9,TGTGCCAGCACTCCGGGACACCAAACCTACGAGCAGTACTTC,CASTPGHQTYEQYF
TRBJ1-2,TRBD1,NA,TRBV6-5,TGTGCCAGCAGTTTCGACAGGGTCTATGGCTACACCTTC,CASSFDRVYGYTF
TRBJ1-1,NA,NA,TRBV13,TGTGCCAGCAGCATAGGTAGCACTGAAGCTTTCTTT,CASSIGSTEAFF
TRBJ2-7,NA,NA,TRBV6-5,TGTGCCAGCAGTTACCGAGACAGCTACGAGCAGTACTTC,CASSYRDSYEQYF
TRBJ2-1,NA,NA,TRBV11-3,TGTGCCAGCAGTTCTAGGAATGAGCAGTTCTTC,CASSSRNEQFF
TRBJ1-1,NA,NA,TRBV30,TGTGCCTGGAGTGTTCCCGGGACATCGAACACTGAAGCTTTCTTT,CAWSVPGTSNTEAFF
TRBJ1-5,NA,NA,TRBV28,TGTGCCAGCAGTCCCGACAGGCAACGGGGGAATCAGCCCCAGCATTTT,CASSPDRQRGNQPQHF
TRBJ1-5,NA,NA,TRBV29-1,TGCAGCGTAAAGGACAGCGGGACTTATAGCAATCAGCCCCAGCATTTT,CSVKDSGTYSNQPQHF
TRBJ1-1,NA,NA,TRBV30,TGTGCCTGGGGCGAGGGCCGAGGGTTGTCCGAAGCTTTCTTT,CAWGEGRGLSEAFF
TRBJ1-1,NA,NA,TRBV5-1,TGCGCCAGCAGCTTTAGGACAGATCGGGGTGAAGCTTTCTTT,CASSFRTDRGEAFF
TRBJ1-1,TRBD1,NA,TRBV6-1,TGTGCCAGCAGTCGGACAGGAGGGAACACTGAAGCTTTCTTT,CASSRTGGNTEAFF
TRBJ2-5,NA,NA,TRBV4-2,TGTGCCAGCAGCCAAGGCGGACACAACCAAGAGACCCAGTACTTC,CASSQGGHNQETQYF
TRBJ1-1,NA,few,TRBV9,TGTGCCAGCAGCGTAGATGGAGGGCCCACTGAAGCTTTCTTT,CASSVDGGPTEAFF
TRBJ2-3,TRBD1,NA,TRBV5-1,TGCGCCAGCAGCGCGGGACAGGGACCCAGAAGGGATACGCAGTATTTT,CASSAGQGPRRDTQYF
TRBJ1-3,NA,once,TRBV6-1,TGTGCCAGCAGTGAAAGTGGACACTCTGGAAACACCATATATTTT,CASSESGHSGNTIYF